These 15 T cell receptor beta chains were sequenced from one sample in a study of cytomegalovirus exposure and HLA in healthy donors. The PCR employed 60 Vbeta primers together with 13 Jbeta primers. Repertoires were generated with immunoSEQ multiplex PCR, while TCRdb's copy carries only in-frame clones and drops some. The repertoire includes about 130,000 clones, around 80% of them detected once, and around 14% sits in the top ten. Sequenced material: PBMCs. These receptors all come from an older woman in good health and CMV-seropositive.

Here the CDR3 DNA reads TGTGCCAGCAGCTTGGACGCAGGGGCCTATGGCTACACCTTC. Its translation: CASSLDAGAYGYTF. This chain connects TRBV7-2 to TRBJ1-2; a weak D match, TRBD1 (6 bases). CDR1 and CDR2 from the germline V gene are SGHTA and FQGNSA. V shed 3 bases and J shed 4 bases, with 12 bases lying between them. This CDR3 has 14 residues.

For the CDR3, the DNA is TGTGCCAGCAGCCGACTCGGACAGGTACGCTATGGCTACACCTTC. It yields the protein CASSRLGQVRYGYTF. V and J are TRBV4-2 and TRBJ1-2; 7 nucleotides agree with TRBD1. The CDR3 has 15 amino acids. J gave up 4 bases and V 4 bases, and 9 bases lay outside the gene matches. Germline assignment: CDR1 LGHNA and CDR2 YNFKEQ.

V usage is TRBV4-1 and J usage is TRBJ2-2; 16 nucleotides align to TRBD2. The CDR3 runs 17 residues. With 3 bases clipped from V and 7 bases from J, the junction kept 5 bases outside the gene matches. Looked up from germline, CDR1 is MGHRA and CDR2 is YSYEKL. The chain's CDR3 is CASSQGLAGGPHGELFF. CDR3 bases: TGCGCCAGCAGCCAGGGACTAGCGGGAGGGCCCCACGGGGAGCTGTTTTTT.

This clone came up once. This chain links TRBV30 with TRBJ1-2; TRBD1 matches at 10 bases. CDR3 length: 15 residues. Trimming at V came to 0 bases and at J to 5 bases, leaving 6 bases not matched to a gene. Germline V CDR1 and CDR2: GTSNPN, SVGIG (reference sequence). CDR3 region: CAWSVWDRGGYGYTF. In nucleotides, the CDR3 is TGTGCCTGGAGTGTTTGGGACAGGGGAGGATATGGCTACACCTTC. The variable domain in full, with the rest retrieved from reference TRBV30 and TRBJ1-2, is SQTIHQWPATLVQPVGSPLSLECTVEGTSNPNLYWYRQAAGRGLQLLFYSVGIGQISSEVPQNLSASRPQDRQFILSSKKLLLSDSGFYLCAWSVWDRGGYGYTFGSGTRLTVV.

The chain joins TRBV19 to TRBJ1-3; D call uncertain. V was cut by 9 bases and J by 0 bases, with 15 bases left in between. The CDR3 has 15 amino acids. Germline CDR1 reads LNHDA; CDR2 reads SQIVND (reference sequence). In nucleotides, the CDR3 is TGTGCCAGCATAGACATCCAGAGCTCTGGAAACACCATATATTTT. Protein sequence: CASIDIQSSGNTIYF.

This clone was seen once. The V gene is TRBV5-1, the J gene TRBJ2-1, with 9 nucleotides matching TRBD2. Germline CDR1 SGHRS, CDR2 YFSETQ. After removal of 7 bases from V and 8 bases from J, the junction contained 7 bases not matched to a gene. The CDR3 covers 13 residues. In nucleotides, the CDR3 is TGCGCCAGCTTTTCTAGCGGGATGGATGAGCAGTTCTTC. It encodes CASFSSGMDEQFF.

The J gene is TRBJ2-1, the V gene TRBV4-3; 12 nucleotides agree with TRBD2. Germline CDR1 LGHNA, CDR2 YSLEER. The CDR3 sequence is 15 residues long. Trimming removed 2 bases from V and 7 bases from J; junction bases left unmatched: 3. The CDR3 DNA reads as TGCGCCAGCAGCCAACTAGCGGGAGGGAGGAATGAGCAGTTCTTC. This codes for CASSQLAGGRNEQFF.

This clone was detected only once. This chain links TRBV2 with TRBJ2-3, with 11 bases identical to TRBD1. The CDR3 has 15 residues. Germline trimming cut 8 bases from V and 1 base from J; bases unmatched to any gene: 5. CDR1 is SNHLY and CDR2 is FYNNEI in the germline V gene. The CDR3 reads CASSRGQGGTDTQYF. The CDR3 coding sequence is TGTGCCAGCTCGCGGGGACAGGGGGGCACAGATACGCAGTATTTT.

V gene TRBV18 combines with J gene TRBJ2-7; tentatively, D is TRBD1 (6 bases). This CDR3 spans 12 amino acids. The germline V and J ends were trimmed by 3 bases and 4 bases, with 7 bases remaining between them. The germline gives CDR1 KGHSH, CDR2 LQKENI. CDR3: CASSPDRYEQYF. For the CDR3, the DNA is TGTGCCAGCTCACCCGACAGGTACGAGCAGTACTTC.

The chain recombines TRBV7-2 with TRBJ1-1, with a weak D call TRBD1 (6 bases). This CDR3 region has 15 residues. V lost 5 bases, J lost 4 bases, and 17 bases lay in between. Germline CDR1 and CDR2: SGHTA and FQGNSA. In DNA form, the CDR3 reads TGTGCCAGCAGCACTCCAGGGGTGTCTAGCACTGAAGCTTTCTTT. It codes for CASSTPGVSSTEAFF.

The chain joins TRBV18 to TRBJ1-2, with D possibly matching TRBD1 (5 bases). CDR3 length: 14 amino acids. Germline V lookup: CDR1 KGHSH, CDR2 LQKENI. Trimming cost V 2 bases and J 8 bases, with 15 bases left between them. CDR3: CASSPSPGLGGYTF. CDR3 bases: TGTGCCAGCTCACCATCCCCGGGACTGGGCGGCTACACCTTC.

The chain employs TRBV5-8 and TRBJ1-3; 7 bases agree with TRBD1. Trimming at V came to 2 bases and at J to 1 base, leaving 3 bases not matched to a gene. Per germline, CDR1 SGHTS and CDR2 YDEGEE. The CDR3 consists of 15 residues. The chain's CDR3 is CASSFPGGSGNTIYF. The CDR3 DNA reads TGTGCCAGCAGCTTTCCAGGGGGATCTGGAAACACCATATATTTT.

The chain couples TRBV7-9 to TRBJ1-6; D remains ambiguous. V lost 1 base, J lost 7 bases, and 8 bases lay in between. The CDR3 sequence is 14 residues long. Germline V lookup: CDR1 SEHNR, CDR2 FQNEAQ (reference sequence). The CDR3 loop is CASSLGGANSPLHF. In DNA, the CDR3 is TGTGCCAGCAGCTTAGGAGGAGCCAATTCACCCCTCCACTTT.

The chain is built from TRBV30 and TRBJ1-3; D not resolved. V lost 4 bases and J lost 0, with 10 bases in between. There are 14 residues in the CDR3. Germline CDR1 and CDR2: GTSNPN and SVGIG (reference sequence). CDR3 DNA: TGTGCCTGGACGACGGGAGTCTCTGGAAACACCATATATTTT. This codes for CAWTTGVSGNTIYF.

This rearrangement joins TRBV7-9 to TRBJ1-4; 10 bases line up with TRBD1. The CDR3 spans 17 residues. V gave up 5 bases and J gave up 3 bases; unmatched junction bases: 9. The germline V gene has CDR1 SEHNR and CDR2 FQNEAQ (reference sequence). This CDR3 is CASSVGTGELSNEKLFF. The CDR3 coding sequence is TGTGCCAGCAGCGTAGGGACAGGGGAGCTTTCTAATGAAAAACTGTTTTTT.